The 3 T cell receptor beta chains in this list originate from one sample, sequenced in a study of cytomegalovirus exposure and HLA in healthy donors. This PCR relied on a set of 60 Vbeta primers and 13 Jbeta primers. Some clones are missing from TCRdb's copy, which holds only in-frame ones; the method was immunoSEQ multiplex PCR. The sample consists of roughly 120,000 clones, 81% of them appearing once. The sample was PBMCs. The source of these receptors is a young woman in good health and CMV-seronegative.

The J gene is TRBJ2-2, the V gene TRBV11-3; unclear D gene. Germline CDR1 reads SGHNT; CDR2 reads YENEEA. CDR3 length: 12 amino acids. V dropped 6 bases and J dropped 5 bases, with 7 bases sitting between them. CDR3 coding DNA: TGTGCCAGCAGGAGGATTACCGGGGAGCTGTTTTTT. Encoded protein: CASRRITGELFF.

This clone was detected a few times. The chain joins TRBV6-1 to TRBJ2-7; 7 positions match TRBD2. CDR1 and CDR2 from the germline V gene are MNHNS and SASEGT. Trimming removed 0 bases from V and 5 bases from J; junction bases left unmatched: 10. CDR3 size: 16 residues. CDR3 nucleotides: TGTGCCAGCAGTGAAGCGCCCGGGGAGGGTGGCCACGAGCAGTACTTC. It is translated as CASSEAPGEGGHEQYF.

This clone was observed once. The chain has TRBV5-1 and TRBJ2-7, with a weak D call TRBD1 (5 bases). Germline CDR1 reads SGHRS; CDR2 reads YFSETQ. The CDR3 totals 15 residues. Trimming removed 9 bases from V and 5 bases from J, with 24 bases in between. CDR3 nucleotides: TGCGCCACCTCCCCCACAGGAGCGACGCGAAACGAGCAGTACTTC. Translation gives CATSPTGATRNEQYF.